What follows is one T cell receptor (beta chain) and its context. The data derive from a study of blood T cell repertoires in COVID-19. On the study more broadly: The study drew acute and convalescent COVID-19 samples from the United States, Italy and Spain.

In the authors' workflow: It was from reference gene primer amplification that nucleated cell counts were estimated. Sequenced by immunoSEQ multiplex PCR; TCRdb stores in-frame clones only, minus some. V and J calls and clone size are as listed in that table; D and trimming were resolved from the DNA. The sample consists of 240,000 or so clones, 75% to 90% of them appearing once. V was pared by 4 bases and J by 1 base, with 17 bases between. CDR1 is SGDLS and CDR2 is YYNGEE in the germline V gene. CDR3 length equals 16 residues. This receptor was identified in a woman aged 25 to 39 who had recovered from COVID-19. The rearrangement links TRBV9 to TRBJ1-1; maybe TRBD1 (6 bases). Sequenced input: peripheral blood. For the CDR3, the DNA is TGTGCCAGCAGCAAAATGGGAGCGGGGGCGAACACTGAAGCTTTCTTT. Its protein product is CASSKMGAGANTEAFF.